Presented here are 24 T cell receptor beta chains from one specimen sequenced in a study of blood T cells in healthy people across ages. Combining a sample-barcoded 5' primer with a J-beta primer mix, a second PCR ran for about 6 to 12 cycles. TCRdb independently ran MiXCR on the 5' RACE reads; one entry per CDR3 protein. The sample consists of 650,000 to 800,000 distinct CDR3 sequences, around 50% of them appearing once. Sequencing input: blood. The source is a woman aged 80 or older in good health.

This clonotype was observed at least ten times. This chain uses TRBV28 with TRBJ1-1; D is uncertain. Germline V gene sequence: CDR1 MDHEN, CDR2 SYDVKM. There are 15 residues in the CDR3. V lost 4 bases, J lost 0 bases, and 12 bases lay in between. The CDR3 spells CASSSLENMNTEAFF. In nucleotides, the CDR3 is TGTGCCAGCAGTTCATTGGAAAACATGAACACTGAAGCTTTCTTT.

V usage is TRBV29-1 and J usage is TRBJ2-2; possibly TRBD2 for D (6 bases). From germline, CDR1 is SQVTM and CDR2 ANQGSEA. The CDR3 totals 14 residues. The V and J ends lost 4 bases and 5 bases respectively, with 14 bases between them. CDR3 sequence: CSVASWTTTGELFF. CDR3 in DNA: TGCAGCGTTGCATCATGGACTACGACCGGGGAGCTGTTTTTT.

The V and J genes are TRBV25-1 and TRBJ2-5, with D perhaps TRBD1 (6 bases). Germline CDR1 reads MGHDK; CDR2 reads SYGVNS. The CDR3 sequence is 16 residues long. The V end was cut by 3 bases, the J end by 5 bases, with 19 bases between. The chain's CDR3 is CASSDVAAGDIETQYF. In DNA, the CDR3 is TGTGCCAGCAGTGACGTCGCCGCAGGGGATATTGAGACCCAGTACTTC. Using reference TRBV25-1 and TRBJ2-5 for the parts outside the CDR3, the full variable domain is EADIYQTPRYLVIGTGKKITLECSQTMGHDKMYWYQQDPGMELHLIHYSYGVNSTEKGDLSSESTVSRIRTEHFPLTLESARPSHTSQYLCASSDVAAGDIETQYFGPGTRLLVL.

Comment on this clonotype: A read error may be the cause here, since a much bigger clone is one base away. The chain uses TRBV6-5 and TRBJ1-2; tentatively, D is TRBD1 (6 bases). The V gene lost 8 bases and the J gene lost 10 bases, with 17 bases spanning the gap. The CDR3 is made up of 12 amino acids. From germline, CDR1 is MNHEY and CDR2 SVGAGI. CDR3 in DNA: TGTGCCAGCCGAGTTAGGGGGAATGACTACACCTTC. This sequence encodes CASRVRGNDYTF.

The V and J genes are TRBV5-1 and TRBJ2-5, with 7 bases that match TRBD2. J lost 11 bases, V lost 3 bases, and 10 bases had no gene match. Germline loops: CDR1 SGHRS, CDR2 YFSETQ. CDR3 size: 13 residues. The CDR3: CASSSGGGDEQYF. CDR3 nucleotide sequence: TGCGCCAGCAGCTCGGGAGGCGGCGATGAGCAGTACTTC. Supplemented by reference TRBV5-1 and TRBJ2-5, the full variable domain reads KAGVTQTPRYLIKTRGQQVTLSCSPISGHRSVSWYQQTPGQGLQFLFEYFSETQRNKGNFPGRFSGRQFSNSRSEMNVSTLELGDSALYLCASSSGGGDEQYFGPGTRLLVL.

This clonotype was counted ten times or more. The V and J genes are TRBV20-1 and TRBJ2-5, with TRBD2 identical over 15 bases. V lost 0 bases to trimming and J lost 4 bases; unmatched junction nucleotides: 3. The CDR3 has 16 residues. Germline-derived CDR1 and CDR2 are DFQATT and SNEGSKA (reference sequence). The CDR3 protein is CSARDPGLAGGETQYF. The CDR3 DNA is TGCAGTGCTAGAGATCCGGGACTAGCGGGAGGAGAGACCCAGTACTTC.

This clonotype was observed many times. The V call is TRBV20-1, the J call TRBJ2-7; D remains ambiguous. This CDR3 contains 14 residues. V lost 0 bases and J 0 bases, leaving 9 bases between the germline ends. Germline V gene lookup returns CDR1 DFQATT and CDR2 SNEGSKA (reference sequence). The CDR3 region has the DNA TGCAGTGCTAGAGATGGGCGGCACTCCTACGAGCAGTACTTC. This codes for CSARDGRHSYEQYF.

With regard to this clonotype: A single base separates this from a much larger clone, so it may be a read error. CDR3 DNA: TGTGCCAGCGCCCGGACTAGAGGGAGGGCAATCAATGAGCAGTTCTTC. It is translated as CASARTRGRAINEQFF. This chain links TRBV12-3 or TRBV12-4 with TRBJ2-1; 7 bases map to TRBD2. V lost 8 bases, J lost 6 bases, and 16 bases stayed unmatched. The CDR3 has 16 residues.

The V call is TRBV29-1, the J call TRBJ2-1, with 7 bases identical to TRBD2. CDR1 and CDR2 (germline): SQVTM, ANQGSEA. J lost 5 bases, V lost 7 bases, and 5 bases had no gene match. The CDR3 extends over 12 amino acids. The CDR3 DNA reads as TGCAGCGCCCCGACTAGCAACAATGAGCAGTTCTTC. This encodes CSAPTSNNEQFF.

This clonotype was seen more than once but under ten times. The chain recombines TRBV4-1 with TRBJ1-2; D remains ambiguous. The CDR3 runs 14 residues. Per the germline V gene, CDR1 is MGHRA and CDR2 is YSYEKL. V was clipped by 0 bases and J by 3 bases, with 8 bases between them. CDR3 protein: CASSQDLGDYGYTF. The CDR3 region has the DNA TGCGCCAGCAGCCAAGATCTGGGAGACTATGGCTACACCTTC.

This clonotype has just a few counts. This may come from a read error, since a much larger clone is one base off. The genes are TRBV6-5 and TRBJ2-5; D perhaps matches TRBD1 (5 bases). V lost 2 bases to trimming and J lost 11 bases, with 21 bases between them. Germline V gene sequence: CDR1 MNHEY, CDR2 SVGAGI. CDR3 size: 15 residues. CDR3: CASSYTGILYNEQYF. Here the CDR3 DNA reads TGTGCCAGCAGTTACACAGGCATCCTTTACAATGAGCAGTACTTC.

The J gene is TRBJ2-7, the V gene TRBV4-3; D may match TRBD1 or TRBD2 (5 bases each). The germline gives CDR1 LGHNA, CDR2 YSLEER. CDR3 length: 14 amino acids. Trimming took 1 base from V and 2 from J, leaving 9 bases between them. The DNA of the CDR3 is TGCGCCAGCAGCCAAGGTTTGGGGGCCTACGAGCAGTACTTC. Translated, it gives CASSQGLGAYEQYF.

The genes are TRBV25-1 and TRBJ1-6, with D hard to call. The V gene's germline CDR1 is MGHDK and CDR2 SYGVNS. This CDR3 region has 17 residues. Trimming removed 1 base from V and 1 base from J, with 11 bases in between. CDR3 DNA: TGTGCCAGCAGTGAATGGCCCAGTACTTCCTATAATTCACCCCTCCACTTT. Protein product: CASSEWPSTSYNSPLHF. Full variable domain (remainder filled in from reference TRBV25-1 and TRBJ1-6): EADIYQTPRYLVIGTGKKITLECSQTMGHDKMYWYQQDPGMELHLIHYSYGVNSTEKGDLSSESTVSRIRTEHFPLTLESARPSHTSQYLCASSEWPSTSYNSPLHFGNGTRLTVT.

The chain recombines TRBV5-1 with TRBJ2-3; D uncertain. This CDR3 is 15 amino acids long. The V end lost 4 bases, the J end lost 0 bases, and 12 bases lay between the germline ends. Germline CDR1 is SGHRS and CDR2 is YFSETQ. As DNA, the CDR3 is TGCGCCAGCAGCATGGTTGGGCTCAGCACAGATACGCAGTATTTT. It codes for CASSMVGLSTDTQYF.

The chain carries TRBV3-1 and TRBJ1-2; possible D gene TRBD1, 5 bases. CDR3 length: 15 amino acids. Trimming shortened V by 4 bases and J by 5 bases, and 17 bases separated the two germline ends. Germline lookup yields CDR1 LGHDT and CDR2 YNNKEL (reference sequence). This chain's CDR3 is CASSPKGQGWYGYTF. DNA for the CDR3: TGTGCCAGCAGCCCCAAGGGCCAGGGCTGGTATGGCTACACCTTC.

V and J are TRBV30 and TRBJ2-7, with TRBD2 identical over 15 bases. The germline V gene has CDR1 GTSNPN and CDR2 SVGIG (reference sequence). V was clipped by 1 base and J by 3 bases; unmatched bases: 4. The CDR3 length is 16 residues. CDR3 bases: TGTGCCTGGAGTGGAGGGACTAGCGGGGGGAACTACGAGCAGTACTTC. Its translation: CAWSGGTSGGNYEQYF.

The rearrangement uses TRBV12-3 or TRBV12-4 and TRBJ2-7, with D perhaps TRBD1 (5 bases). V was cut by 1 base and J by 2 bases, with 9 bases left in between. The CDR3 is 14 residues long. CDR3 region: CASSLGNRPYEQYF. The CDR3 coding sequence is TGTGCCAGCAGTTTAGGGAACAGGCCCTACGAGCAGTACTTC.

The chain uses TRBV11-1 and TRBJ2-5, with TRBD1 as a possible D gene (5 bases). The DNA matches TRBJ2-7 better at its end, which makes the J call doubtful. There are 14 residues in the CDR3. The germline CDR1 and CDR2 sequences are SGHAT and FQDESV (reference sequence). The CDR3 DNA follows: TGTGCCAGCGGTGACAGATCTTACCCCTACGAGCAGTACTTC. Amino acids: CASGDRSYPYEQYF.

The CDR3 sequence is CASSSSGLARNEQFF. The CDR3 DNA reads TGTGCCAGCAGCTCCTCTGGACTAGCCCGCAATGAGCAGTTCTTC. This chain uses TRBV7-3 with TRBJ2-1, with 8 bases lining up with TRBD2. This CDR3 comprises 15 residues. Germline V gene sequence: CDR1 SGHTA, CDR2 FQGTGA. Trimming took 4 bases from V and 6 from J; bases not matched to a gene: 8.

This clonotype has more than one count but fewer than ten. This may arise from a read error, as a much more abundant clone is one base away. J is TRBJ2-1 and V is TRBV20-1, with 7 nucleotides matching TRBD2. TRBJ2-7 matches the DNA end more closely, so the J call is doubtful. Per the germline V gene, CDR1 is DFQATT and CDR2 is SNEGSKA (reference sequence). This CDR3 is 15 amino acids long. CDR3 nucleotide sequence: TGCAGTGCTAGAGATAGGCCTAGCGGCTACAATGAGCAGTACTTC. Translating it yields CSARDRPSGYNEQYF.

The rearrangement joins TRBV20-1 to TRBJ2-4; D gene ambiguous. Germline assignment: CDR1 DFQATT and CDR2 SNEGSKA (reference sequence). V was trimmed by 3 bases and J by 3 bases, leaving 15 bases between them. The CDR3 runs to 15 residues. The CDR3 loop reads CSASYQLISKNIQYF. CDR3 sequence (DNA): TGCAGTGCTAGTTACCAGCTAATTAGCAAAAACATTCAGTACTTC.

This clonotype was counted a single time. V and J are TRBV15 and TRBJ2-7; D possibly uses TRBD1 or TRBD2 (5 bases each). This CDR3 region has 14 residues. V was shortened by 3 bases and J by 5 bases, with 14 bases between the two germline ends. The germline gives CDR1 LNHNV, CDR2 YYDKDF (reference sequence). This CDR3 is CATSRPGPSDEQYF. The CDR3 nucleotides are TGTGCCACCAGCAGGCCGGGACCTTCCGACGAGCAGTACTTC.

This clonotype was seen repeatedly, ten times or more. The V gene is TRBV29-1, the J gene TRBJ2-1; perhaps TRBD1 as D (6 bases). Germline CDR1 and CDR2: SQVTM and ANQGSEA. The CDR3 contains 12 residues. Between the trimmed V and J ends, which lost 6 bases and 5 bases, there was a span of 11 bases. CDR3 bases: TGCAGCGTGGGTGGACAGAACAATGAGCAGTTCTTC. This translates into CSVGGQNNEQFF.

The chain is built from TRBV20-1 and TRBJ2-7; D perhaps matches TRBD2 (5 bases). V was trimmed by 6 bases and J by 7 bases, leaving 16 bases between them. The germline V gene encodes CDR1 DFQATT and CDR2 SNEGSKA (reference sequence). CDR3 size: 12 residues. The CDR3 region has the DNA TGCAGTGCCTCGGCCTGGAGGTATGAGCAGTACTTC. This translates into CSASAWRYEQYF.